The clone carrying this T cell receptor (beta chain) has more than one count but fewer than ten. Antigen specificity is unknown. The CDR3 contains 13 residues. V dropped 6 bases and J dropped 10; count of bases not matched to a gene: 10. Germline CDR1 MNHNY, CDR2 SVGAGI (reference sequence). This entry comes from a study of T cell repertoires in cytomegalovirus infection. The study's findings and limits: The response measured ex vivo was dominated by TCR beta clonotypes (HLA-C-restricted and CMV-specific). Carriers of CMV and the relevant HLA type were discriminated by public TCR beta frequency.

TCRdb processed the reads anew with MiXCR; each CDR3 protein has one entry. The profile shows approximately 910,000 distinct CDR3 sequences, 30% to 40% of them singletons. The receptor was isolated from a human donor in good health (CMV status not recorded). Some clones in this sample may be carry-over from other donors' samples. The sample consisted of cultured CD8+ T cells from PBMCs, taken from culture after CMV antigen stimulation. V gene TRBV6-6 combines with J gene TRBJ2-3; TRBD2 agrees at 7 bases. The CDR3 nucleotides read TGTGCCAGCAGACCGGGGGGTAGCGAGGCGCAGTATTTT. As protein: CASRPGGSEAQYF.